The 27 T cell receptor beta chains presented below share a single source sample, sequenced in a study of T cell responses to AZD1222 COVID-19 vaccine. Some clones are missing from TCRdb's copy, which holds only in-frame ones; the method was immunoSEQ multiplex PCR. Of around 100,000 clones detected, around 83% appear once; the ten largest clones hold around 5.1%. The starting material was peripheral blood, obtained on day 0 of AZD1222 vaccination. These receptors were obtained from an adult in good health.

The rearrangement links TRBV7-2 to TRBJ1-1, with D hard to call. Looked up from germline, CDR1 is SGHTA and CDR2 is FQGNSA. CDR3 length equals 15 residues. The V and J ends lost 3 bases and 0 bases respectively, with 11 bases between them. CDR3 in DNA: TGTGCCAGCAGCTTTGGAGGGATTATGAACACTGAAGCTTTCTTT. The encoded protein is CASSFGGIMNTEAFF.

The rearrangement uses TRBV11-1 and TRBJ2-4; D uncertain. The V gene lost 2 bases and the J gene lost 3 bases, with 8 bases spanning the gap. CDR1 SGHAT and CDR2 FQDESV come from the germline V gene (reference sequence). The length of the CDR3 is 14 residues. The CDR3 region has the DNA TGTGCCAGCAGCTTATTGGCATACAAAAACATTCAGTACTTC. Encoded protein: CASSLLAYKNIQYF.

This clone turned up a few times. The CDR3 DNA is TGCAGCGTTCGAGGAGGGGGGGCGCGGGAAGCTTTCTTT. Translated: CSVRGGGAREAFF. This sequence joins TRBV29-1 and TRBJ1-1; D possibly corresponds to TRBD1 (6 bases). The germline V and J ends were trimmed by 5 bases and 8 bases, with 18 bases remaining between them. Germline V gene data show CDR1 as SQVTM and CDR2 as ANQGSEA. The CDR3 extends over 13 amino acids.

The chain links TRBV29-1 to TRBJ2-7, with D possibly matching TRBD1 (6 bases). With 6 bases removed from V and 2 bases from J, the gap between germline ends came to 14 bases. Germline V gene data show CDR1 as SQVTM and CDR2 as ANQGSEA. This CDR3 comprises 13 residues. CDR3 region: CSVRETGAYEQYF. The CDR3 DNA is TGCAGCGTAAGGGAGACAGGAGCCTACGAGCAGTACTTC.

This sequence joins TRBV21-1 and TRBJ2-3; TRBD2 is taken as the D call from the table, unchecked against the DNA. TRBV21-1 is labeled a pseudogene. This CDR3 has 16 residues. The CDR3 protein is CARTAGRTSNTDTQYF. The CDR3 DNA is TGTGCCAGGACAGCGGGACGGACTAGCAACACAGATACGCAGTATTTT.

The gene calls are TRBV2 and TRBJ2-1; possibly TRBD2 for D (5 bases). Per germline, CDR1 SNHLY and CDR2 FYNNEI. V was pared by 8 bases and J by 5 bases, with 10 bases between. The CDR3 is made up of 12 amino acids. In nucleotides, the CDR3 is TGTGCCAGCGCCCGGGGTAACAATGAGCAGTTCTTC. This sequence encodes CASARGNNEQFF.

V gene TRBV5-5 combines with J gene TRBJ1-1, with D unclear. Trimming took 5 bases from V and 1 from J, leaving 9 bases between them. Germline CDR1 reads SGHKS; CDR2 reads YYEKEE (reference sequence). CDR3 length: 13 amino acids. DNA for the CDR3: TGTGCCAGCAGTGGGTTAAAGAACACTGAAGCTTTCTTT. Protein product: CASSGLKNTEAFF.

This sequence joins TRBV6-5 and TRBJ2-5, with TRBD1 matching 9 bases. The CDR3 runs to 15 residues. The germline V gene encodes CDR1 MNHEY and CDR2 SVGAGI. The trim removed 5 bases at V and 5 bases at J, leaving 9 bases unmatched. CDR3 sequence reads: CASSNRDRDLETQYF. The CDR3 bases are TGTGCCAGCAGTAACCGGGACAGGGACTTGGAGACCCAGTACTTC.

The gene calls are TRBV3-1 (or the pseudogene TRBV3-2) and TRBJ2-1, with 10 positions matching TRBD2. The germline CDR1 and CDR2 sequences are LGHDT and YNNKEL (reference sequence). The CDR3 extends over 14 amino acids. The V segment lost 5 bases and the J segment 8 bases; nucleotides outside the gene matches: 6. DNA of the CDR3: TGTGCCAGCAGCAAAGCGGGAGGGCTCGATGAGCAGTTCTTC. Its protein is CASSKAGGLDEQFF.

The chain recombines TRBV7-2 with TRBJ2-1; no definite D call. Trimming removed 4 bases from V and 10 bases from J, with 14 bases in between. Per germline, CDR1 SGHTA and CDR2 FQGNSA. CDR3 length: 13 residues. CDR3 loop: CASSSVVGGEQFF. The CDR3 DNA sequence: TGTGCCAGCAGCTCAGTTGTGGGTGGCGAGCAGTTCTTC.

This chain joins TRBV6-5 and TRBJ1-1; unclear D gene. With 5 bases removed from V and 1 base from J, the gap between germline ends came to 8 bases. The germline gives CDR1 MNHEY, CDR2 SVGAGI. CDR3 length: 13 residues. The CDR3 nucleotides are TGTGCCAGCAGTAGCCGGGAGAACACTGAAGCTTTCTTT. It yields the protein CASSSRENTEAFF.

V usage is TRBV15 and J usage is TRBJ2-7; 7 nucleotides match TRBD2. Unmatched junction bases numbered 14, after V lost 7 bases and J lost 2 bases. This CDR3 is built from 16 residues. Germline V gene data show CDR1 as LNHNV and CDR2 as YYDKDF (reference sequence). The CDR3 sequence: CATILTGGILPYEQYF. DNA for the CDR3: TGTGCCACCATCTTAACCGGGGGGATTCTCCCCTACGAGCAGTACTTC.

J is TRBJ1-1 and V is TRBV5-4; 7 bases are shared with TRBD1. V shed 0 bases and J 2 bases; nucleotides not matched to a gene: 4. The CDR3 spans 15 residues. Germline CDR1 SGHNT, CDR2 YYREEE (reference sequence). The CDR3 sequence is CASSLEGAPNTEAFF. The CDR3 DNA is TGTGCCAGCAGCTTGGAGGGGGCCCCCAACACTGAAGCTTTCTTT.

The CDR3 reads CASSPGQTGGYTF. CDR3 nucleotide sequence: TGCGCCAGCAGCCCCGGACAGACCGGAGGCTACACCTTC. This chain uses TRBV5-1 with TRBJ1-2; tentative D call: TRBD1 (6 bases). The V and J ends lost 4 bases and 8 bases respectively, with 15 bases between them. Per germline, CDR1 SGHRS and CDR2 YFSETQ. The CDR3 length is 13 residues.

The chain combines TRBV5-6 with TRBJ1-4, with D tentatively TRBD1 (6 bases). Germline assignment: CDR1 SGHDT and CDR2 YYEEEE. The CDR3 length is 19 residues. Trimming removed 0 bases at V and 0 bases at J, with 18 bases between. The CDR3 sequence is CASSLVRRDNPATNEKLFF. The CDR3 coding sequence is TGTGCCAGCAGCTTGGTACGTCGGGACAACCCGGCAACTAATGAAAAACTGTTTTTT. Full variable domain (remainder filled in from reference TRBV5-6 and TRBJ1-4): DAGVTQSPTHLIKTRGQQVTLRCSPKSGHDTVSWYQQALGQGPQFIFQYYEEEERQRGNFPDRFSGHQFPNYSSELNVNALLLGDSALYLCASSLVRRDNPATNEKLFFGSGTQLSVL.

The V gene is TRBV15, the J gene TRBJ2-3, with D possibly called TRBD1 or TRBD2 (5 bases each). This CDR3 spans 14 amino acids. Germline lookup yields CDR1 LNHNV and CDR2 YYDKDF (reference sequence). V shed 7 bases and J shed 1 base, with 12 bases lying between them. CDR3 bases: TGTGCCACCAACAACGGGGCCCGCACAGATACGCAGTATTTT. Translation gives CATNNGARTDTQYF.

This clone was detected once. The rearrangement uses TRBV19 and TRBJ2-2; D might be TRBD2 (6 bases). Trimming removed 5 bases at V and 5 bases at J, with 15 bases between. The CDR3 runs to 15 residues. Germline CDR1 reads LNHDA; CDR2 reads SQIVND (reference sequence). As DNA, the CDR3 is TGTGCCAGTAGTTCCCCCGGGAGAGGGACCGGGGAGCTGTTTTTT. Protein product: CASSSPGRGTGELFF.

The chain's CDR3 is CASRQGGSGNTIYF. The CDR3 bases are TGTGCCAGCCGACAGGGAGGCTCTGGAAACACCATATATTTT. V is TRBV27 and J is TRBJ1-3, with 7 nucleotides matching TRBD1. V gave up 8 bases and J gave up 0 bases; unmatched junction bases: 4. This CDR3 region has 14 residues. CDR1 is MNHEY and CDR2 is SMNVEV in the germline V gene (reference sequence).

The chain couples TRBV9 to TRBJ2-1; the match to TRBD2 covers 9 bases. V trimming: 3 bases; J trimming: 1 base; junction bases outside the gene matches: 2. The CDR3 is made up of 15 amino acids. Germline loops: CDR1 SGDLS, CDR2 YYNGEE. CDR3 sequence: CASSESGGSYNEQFF. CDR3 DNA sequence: TGTGCCAGCAGCGAGAGCGGGGGGTCCTACAATGAGCAGTTCTTC.

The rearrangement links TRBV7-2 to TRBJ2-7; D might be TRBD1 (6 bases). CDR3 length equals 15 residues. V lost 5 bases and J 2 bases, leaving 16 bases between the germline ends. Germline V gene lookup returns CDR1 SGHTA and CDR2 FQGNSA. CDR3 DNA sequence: TGTGCCAGCAGCCAGGACAGTAACGACGCCTACGAGCAGTACTTC. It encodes CASSQDSNDAYEQYF.

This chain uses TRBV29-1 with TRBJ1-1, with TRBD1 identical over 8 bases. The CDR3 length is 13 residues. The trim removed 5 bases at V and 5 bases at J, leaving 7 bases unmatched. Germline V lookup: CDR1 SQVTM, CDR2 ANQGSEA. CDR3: CSVRDRSWTEAFF. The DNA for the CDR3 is TGCAGCGTTCGGGACAGGAGTTGGACTGAAGCTTTCTTT.

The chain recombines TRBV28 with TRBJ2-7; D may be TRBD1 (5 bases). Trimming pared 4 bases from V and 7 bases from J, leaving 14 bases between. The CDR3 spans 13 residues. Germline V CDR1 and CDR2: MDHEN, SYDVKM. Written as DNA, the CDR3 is TGTGCCAGCAGTTACCCAGGGTGGCAAGAGCAGTACTTC. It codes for CASSYPGWQEQYF.

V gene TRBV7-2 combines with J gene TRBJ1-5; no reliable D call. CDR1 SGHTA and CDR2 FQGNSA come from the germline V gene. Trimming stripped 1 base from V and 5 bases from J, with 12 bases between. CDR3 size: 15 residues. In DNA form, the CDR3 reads TGTGCCAGCAGCTTAGATGGGGTGGCAGATCAGCCCCAGCATTTT. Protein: CASSLDGVADQPQHF. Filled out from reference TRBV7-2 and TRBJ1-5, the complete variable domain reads GAGVSQSPSNKVTEKGKDVELRCDPISGHTALYWYRQSLGQGLEFLIYFQGNSAPDKSGLPSDRFSAERTGGSVSTLTIQRTQQEDSAVYLCASSLDGVADQPQHFGDGTRLSIL.

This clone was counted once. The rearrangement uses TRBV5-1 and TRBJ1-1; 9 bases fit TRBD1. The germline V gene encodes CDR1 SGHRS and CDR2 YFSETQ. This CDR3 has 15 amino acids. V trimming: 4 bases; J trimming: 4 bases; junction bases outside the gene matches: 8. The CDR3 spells CASSAEGQGGTEAFF. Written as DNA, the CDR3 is TGCGCCAGCAGCGCGGAGGGACAGGGTGGCACTGAAGCTTTCTTT.

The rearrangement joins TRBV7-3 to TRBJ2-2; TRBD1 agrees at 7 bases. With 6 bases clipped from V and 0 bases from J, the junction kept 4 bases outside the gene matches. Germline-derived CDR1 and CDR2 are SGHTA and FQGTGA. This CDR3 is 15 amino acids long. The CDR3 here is CASSQGQTNTGELFF. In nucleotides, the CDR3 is TGTGCCAGCAGTCAGGGACAGACGAACACCGGGGAGCTGTTTTTT.

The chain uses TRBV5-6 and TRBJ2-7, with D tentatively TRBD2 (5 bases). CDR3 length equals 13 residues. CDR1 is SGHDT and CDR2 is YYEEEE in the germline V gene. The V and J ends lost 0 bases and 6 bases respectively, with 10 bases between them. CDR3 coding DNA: TGTGCCAGCAGCTTGGGACCCGCGGGCGAGCAGTACTTC. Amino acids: CASSLGPAGEQYF.

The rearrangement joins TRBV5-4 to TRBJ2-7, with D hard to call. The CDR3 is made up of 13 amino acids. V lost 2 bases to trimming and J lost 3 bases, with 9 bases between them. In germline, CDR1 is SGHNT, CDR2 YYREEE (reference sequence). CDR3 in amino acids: CASSFRSGYEQYF. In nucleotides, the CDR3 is TGTGCCAGCAGCTTTCGGTCCGGCTACGAGCAGTACTTC.